The clone carrying this TCR beta chain was observed once. Its specificity is not known. TCRdb keeps only in-frame clones here, not all; method: immunoSEQ multiplex PCR. Found here are about 160,000 clones, roughly nine tenths of them singletons; the top ten hold 1.9%. The data belong to a study of T cell responses to AZD1222 COVID-19 vaccine. Turning to the study itself: Analysis merged second doses at about 4 or about 12 weeks.

Whole-study results and caveats: Clonal diversity may have been underestimated in mostly white British donors. Spike-wide vaccine-associated CD4 TCRs dominated at 160-218 and 743-854. Of spike-specific TCRs, nearly half reportedly target regions left unmutated in variants.

The sequence came from an adult in good health. The specimen was peripheral blood, collected on day 0 of AZD1222 vaccination.

The CDR3 region is CASSQAAGNYGYTF. The CDR3 DNA follows: TGTGCCAGCAGCCAAGCGGCAGGGAACTATGGCTACACCTTC. J is TRBJ1-2 and V is TRBV3-1 (or the pseudogene TRBV3-2); tentative D call: TRBD1 (5 bases). Germline V gives CDR1 LGHDT, CDR2 YNNKEL (reference sequence). The CDR3 runs to 14 residues. Deletions cut 1 base from V and 2 bases from J, with 8 bases between.